A selection of T cell receptor beta chains follows, all from one sample in a study of liver allograft versus peripheral blood T cells. In TCRdb, the reads were re-called with MiXCR into one record per CDR3 protein. The table includes around 6,300 distinct CDR3 sequences, roughly a sixth detected once. These receptors all come from a human patient who had a liver transplant. Some T cells may be supplied by the graft donor. Each CDR3 is given with its conserved first and last residue. A D gene is named only where the DNA matches it firmly. Where a row states a size, it is once, few, many or the class of an expanded clone; other rows omit it.

cdr3_aa cdr3_nt j_call v_call cdr3_length clone_size d_call
CSARLAGGIYNEQFF TGCAGTGCTCGACTAGCGGGGGGGATATACAATGAGCAGTTCTTC TRBJ2-1 TRBV20-1 15 NA TRBD2
CATSRDLRSMPQETQYF TGTGCCACCAGCAGAGATCTCAGGAGTATGCCCCAAGAGACCCAGTACTTC TRBJ2-5 TRBV15 17 medium-sized NA
CASSVGGSAPFHF TGTGCCAGCAGCGTAGGGGGATCCGCACCCTTCCACTTT TRBJ1-4 TRBV9 13 NA NA
CASSGQGRFYGYTF TGTGCCAGCAGTGGACAGGGAAGGTTCTATGGCTACACCTTC TRBJ1-2 TRBV6-6 14 NA TRBD1
CASSLVGANTEAFF TGCGCCAGCAGCTTGGTGGGGGCGAACACTGAAGCTTTCTTT TRBJ1-1 TRBV5-1 14 few NA
CAIRGQSGTGELFF TGTGCCATCAGAGGACAGTCGGGCACCGGGGAGCTGTTTTTT TRBJ2-2 TRBV10-3 14 medium-sized NA
CASSWGRGGYEQYF TGTGCCAGCAGTTGGGGCAGGGGAGGCTACGAGCAGTACTTC TRBJ2-7 TRBV6-5 14 medium-sized NA
CASSVADYGYTF TGTGCCAGCAGCGTAGCTGACTATGGCTACACCTTC TRBJ1-2 TRBV9 12 NA NA
CASSLGFPGTEAFF TGTGCCAGCAGCTTAGGATTCCCAGGGACTGAAGCTTTCTTT TRBJ1-1 TRBV11-3 14 NA NA
CASSYLQGAATNEKLFF TGTGCCAGCAGTTACCTACAGGGGGCGGCAACTAATGAAAAACTGTTTTTT TRBJ1-4 TRBV6-6 17 medium-sized TRBD1
CASSYSDSPLHF TGTGCCAGCAGTTACTCGGATTCACCCCTCCACTTT TRBJ1-6 TRBV6-2/TRBV6-3 12 medium-sized NA
CASSLESGGNTICF TGTGCCAGCAGCTTGGAGTCAGGCGGAAACACCATATGTTTT TRBJ1-3 TRBV5-6 14 NA NA
CASSFWYTSYNEQFF TGTGCCAGCAGTTTCTGGTACACCTCCTACAATGAGCAGTTCTTC TRBJ2-1 TRBV28 15 medium-sized NA
CATSRDSFNEKLFF TGTGCCACAAGTAGGGACAGTTTTAATGAAAAACTGTTTTTT TRBJ1-4 TRBV19 14 medium-sized TRBD1
CASRDQSYNSPLHF TGTGCCAGCAGGGATCAGTCCTATAATTCACCCCTCCACTTT TRBJ1-6 TRBV27 14 few NA
CASSMGQGGQPQHF TGTGCCAGTAGTATGGGACAGGGGGGTCAGCCCCAGCATTTT TRBJ1-5 TRBV19 14 medium-sized TRBD1
CASTAGDRNYGYTF TGTGCCAGTACCGCAGGGGATAGGAACTATGGCTACACCTTC TRBJ1-2 TRBV19 14 medium-sized NA
CASSLAGYTGELFF TGTGCCAGCAGCTTAGCGGGGTATACCGGGGAGCTGTTTTTT TRBJ2-2 TRBV7-9 14 few NA
CASSFASPMNTEAFF TGCGCCAGCAGCTTTGCCTCCCCTATGAACACTGAAGCTTTCTTT TRBJ1-1 TRBV5-1 15 NA NA
CASSPGLGNEQFF TGTGCCAGCTCACCGGGACTAGGAAATGAGCAGTTCTTC TRBJ2-1 TRBV18 13 medium-sized TRBD2
CASSPSEGTETQYF TGTGCCAGCTCACCATCGGAGGGGACAGAGACCCAGTACTTC TRBJ2-5 TRBV18 14 medium-sized NA
CASSPRTGNSEQFF TGTGCCAGCAGCCCGAGGACAGGGAATAGTGAGCAGTTCTTC TRBJ2-1 TRBV11-3 14 few TRBD1
CASSPASGGAYEQYF TGTGCCAGCTCACCCGCTAGCGGAGGGGCCTACGAGCAGTACTTC TRBJ2-7 TRBV18 15 medium-sized TRBD2
CASSYQGKWTDTQYF TGTGCCAGCAGTTACCAGGGGAAGTGGACAGATACGCAGTATTTT TRBJ2-3 TRBV6-5 15 medium-sized NA
CASSLRGGSSYNEQFF TGTGCCAGCAGTTTACGGGGGGGAAGCTCCTACAATGAGCAGTTCTTC TRBJ2-1 TRBV28 16 few TRBD2
CASSSTGNTEAFF TGTGCCAGCAGCTCGACAGGGAACACTGAAGCTTTCTTT TRBJ1-1 TRBV7-9 13 NA NA
CSARHGGIQETQCF TGCAGTGCTAGACACGGGGGTATCCAAGAGACCCAGTGCTTC TRBJ2-5 TRBV20-1 14 once NA
CASSPHQGNGNEQFF TGTGCCAGCTCACCACATCAAGGGAATGGCAATGAGCAGTTCTTC TRBJ2-1 TRBV18 15 medium-sized NA
CSAQGQYYEQYF TGCAGTGCCCAAGGACAATACTACGAGCAGTACTTC TRBJ2-7 TRBV20-1 12 NA NA
CASSLRLAGGPTDTQYF TGTGCCAGCAGCTTGAGGCTAGCGGGGGGGCCCACAGATACGCAGTATTTT TRBJ2-3 TRBV5-4 17 medium-sized TRBD2
CASSYPTGGVDTEAFF TGTGCCAGCAGTTATCCGACAGGGGGGGTTGACACTGAAGCTTTCTTT TRBJ1-1 TRBV6-5 16 NA TRBD1
CASSLRGFQETQYF TGTGCCAGCAGTTTAAGGGGATTCCAAGAGACCCAGTACTTC TRBJ2-5 TRBV12-3/TRBV12-4 14 few NA
CSVEGTSGLGLYEQYF TGCAGCGTTGAAGGGACTAGTGGACTTGGGCTCTACGAGCAGTACTTC TRBJ2-7 TRBV29-1 16 medium-sized TRBD2
CASSARGLAGPNTSTDTQYF TGTGCCAGCAGCGCTCGGGGACTAGCGGGACCCAATACCAGCACAGATACGCAGTATTTT TRBJ2-3 TRBV7-9 20 medium-sized TRBD2
CAWAIGSNQPQHF TGTGCCTGGGCGATCGGAAGCAATCAGCCCCAGCATTTT TRBJ1-5 TRBV30 13 few NA
CSARGYIYEQYF TGCAGTGCTAGAGGATATATCTACGAGCAGTACTTC TRBJ2-7 TRBV20-1 12 few NA
CASSAQPPVRGEQFF TGTGCCAGCAGTGCACAGCCTCCCGTTAGGGGTGAGCAGTTCTTC TRBJ2-1 TRBV25-1 15 NA NA
CASSFGTVGYGYTF TGCGCCAGCAGCTTCGGGACAGTAGGATATGGCTACACCTTC TRBJ1-2 TRBV5-1 14 NA TRBD1
CASSLEHHDTEAFF TGTGCCAGCAGCTTGGAACATCATGACACTGAAGCTTTCTTT TRBJ1-1 TRBV5-6 14 NA NA
CATSRDRYSEKLFF TGTGCCACCAGCAGAGATCGCTACTCAGAAAAACTGTTTTTT TRBJ1-4 TRBV15 14 medium-sized NA
CASSLGGGANVLTF TGTGCCAGCAGCTTGGGTGGCGGGGCCAACGTCCTGACTTTC TRBJ2-6 TRBV5-6 14 medium-sized NA
CASSAGGPLDYEQYF TGTGCCAGCAGTGCGGGAGGGCCTTTAGACTACGAGCAGTACTTC TRBJ2-7 TRBV28 15 medium-sized TRBD2
CATSDPSPTDTQYF TGTGCCACCAGTGACCCAAGTCCTACAGATACGCAGTATTTT TRBJ2-3 TRBV24-1 14 medium-sized NA
CASSYTSQGGTDTQYF TGTGCCAGCAGTTACACCTCCCAGGGGGGCACAGATACGCAGTATTTT TRBJ2-3 TRBV6-2/TRBV6-3 16 medium-sized TRBD1
CSAPQQGPPEAFF TGCAGTGCCCCCCAACAGGGCCCCCCTGAAGCTTTCTTT TRBJ1-1 TRBV20-1 13 NA NA
CASSRVERGEQYF TGTGCCAGCTCGAGGGTGGAGCGGGGCGAGCAGTACTTC TRBJ2-7 TRBV18 13 medium-sized TRBD2
CASSTTGQGTEAFF TGTGCCAGCAGCACCACAGGGCAGGGCACTGAAGCTTTCTTT TRBJ1-1 TRBV7-3 14 NA NA
CASSLRTGGHEQYF TGTGCCAGCAGTTTGCGGACAGGGGGCCACGAGCAGTACTTC TRBJ2-7 TRBV28 14 few TRBD1
CATYSGNSYEQYF TGTGCCACCTACAGCGGAAACTCCTACGAGCAGTACTTC TRBJ2-7 TRBV6-5 13 medium-sized NA
CASSSSGGLLTDTQYF TGTGCCAGCAGCTCGAGCGGGGGCCTCCTCACAGATACGCAGTATTTT TRBJ2-3 TRBV5-4 16 medium-sized TRBD2
CASPGGQYF TGCGCCAGTCCGGGAGGGCAGTACTTC TRBJ2-7 TRBV10-1 9 NA TRBD2